The TCR beta chain under discussion was sequenced for a study of shared clonotypes between healthy human individuals. Germline CDR1 and CDR2: MNHEY and SVGAGI. The CDR3 has 15 amino acids. Trimming removed 7 bases from V and 5 bases from J, with 18 bases in between. Profiling relied on immunoSEQ multiplex PCR, and the TCRdb table lists in-frame clones only, not all of them. The table shows nearly 1 million clones, with about three quarters occurring only once. Sequenced: memory CD4+ T cells sorted from blood. The subset: CD45RA-negative fraction. This receptor was identified in a man aged 18-30 years in good health. This chain links TRBV6-5 with TRBJ1-5; tentatively, D is TRBD1 (5 bases). CDR3 bases: TGTGCCAGCACCTCCTTGAAGGGGCTGTATCAGCCCCAGCATTTT. Protein sequence: CASTSLKGLYQPQHF.